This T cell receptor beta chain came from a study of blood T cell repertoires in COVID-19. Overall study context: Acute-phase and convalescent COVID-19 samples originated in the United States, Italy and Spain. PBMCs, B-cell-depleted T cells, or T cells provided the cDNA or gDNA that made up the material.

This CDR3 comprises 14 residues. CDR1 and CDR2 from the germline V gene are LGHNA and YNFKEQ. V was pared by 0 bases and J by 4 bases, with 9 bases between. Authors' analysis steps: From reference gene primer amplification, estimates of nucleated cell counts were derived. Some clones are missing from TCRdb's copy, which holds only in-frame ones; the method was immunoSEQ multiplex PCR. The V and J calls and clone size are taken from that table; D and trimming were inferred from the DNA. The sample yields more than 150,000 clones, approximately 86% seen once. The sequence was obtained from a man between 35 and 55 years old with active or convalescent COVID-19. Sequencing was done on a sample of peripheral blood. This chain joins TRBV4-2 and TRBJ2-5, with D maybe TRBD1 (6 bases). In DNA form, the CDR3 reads TGTGCCAGCAGCCAAGAATTACAGGGAGAGACCCAGTACTTC. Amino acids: CASSQELQGETQYF.